A single sample is the source of the 23 T cell receptor beta chains below, sequenced in a study of cytomegalovirus exposure and HLA in healthy donors. It was with 60 Vbeta and 13 Jbeta primers that the PCR ran. TCRdb keeps only in-frame clones here, not all; method: immunoSEQ multiplex PCR. The data hold about 180,000 clones, with roughly four fifths observed a single time. Sequenced material: PBMCs. These receptors were obtained from a woman in her twenties or thirties in good health and CMV-seronegative.

The V and J genes are TRBV10-3 and TRBJ2-7; D call uncertain. Germline V lookup: CDR1 ENHRY, CDR2 SYGVKD. The CDR3 loop spans 13 amino acids. Trimming took off 1 base at V and 4 bases at J, with 8 bases between the two ends. The CDR3 DNA reads TGTGCCATCAGTGAGTATGAGACTTACGAGCAGTACTTC. Its protein product is CAISEYETYEQYF.

The chain carries TRBV5-1 and TRBJ1-1; D call uncertain. Trimming cost V 0 bases and J 4 bases, with 16 bases left between them. This CDR3 has 16 residues. CDR1 is SGHRS and CDR2 is YFSETQ in the germline V gene. The CDR3 region has the DNA TGCGCCAGCAGCTTGGTCTCGTTATTCGGAGGCACTGAAGCTTTCTTT. Translating it yields CASSLVSLFGGTEAFF.

V and J are TRBV28 and TRBJ1-5, with D possibly matching TRBD1 (5 bases). Trimming shortened V by 5 bases and J by 4 bases, and 9 bases separated the two germline ends. The V gene's germline CDR1 is MDHEN and CDR2 SYDVKM. The length of the CDR3 is 13 residues. The CDR3 nucleotides read TGTGCCAGCAGTCCGGCAGGGAATCAGCCCCAGCATTTT. Residues: CASSPAGNQPQHF.

The genes are TRBV27 and TRBJ2-1, with TRBD1 identical over 9 bases. Germline trimming cut 1 base from V and 8 bases from J; bases unmatched to any gene: 3. The germline V gene encodes CDR1 MNHEY and CDR2 SMNVEV (reference sequence). There are 14 residues in the CDR3. CDR3 DNA sequence: TGTGCCAGCAGTTTATGGACAGGGGCCCATGAGCAGTTCTTC. This encodes CASSLWTGAHEQFF.

The V call is TRBV27, the J call TRBJ2-3; 10 bases are shared with TRBD1. The CDR3 is 17 amino acids. The ends lost 6 bases at V and 8 bases at J; junction bases unmatched: 17. Germline CDR1 reads MNHEY; CDR2 reads SMNVEV (reference sequence). CDR3 DNA sequence: TGTGCCAGCAGCAACCCCGACAGGGGGCTCCCAGAATCTACGCAGTATTTT. This codes for CASSNPDRGLPESTQYF.

V and J are TRBV30 and TRBJ2-3, with TRBD2 identical over 7 bases. The V gene end was trimmed by 0 bases and the J gene end by 2 bases; junction bases not matched to a gene: 11. The CDR3 spans 17 residues. Per germline, CDR1 GTSNPN and CDR2 SVGIG (reference sequence). DNA for the CDR3: TGTGCCTGGAGTGTCGATGGGGCTAGCGGAAACACAGATACGCAGTATTTT. It yields the protein CAWSVDGASGNTDTQYF.

The chain couples TRBV5-1 to TRBJ2-5; 12 nucleotides match TRBD2. The CDR3 contains 14 residues. Germline CDR1 SGHRS, CDR2 YFSETQ. V dropped 4 bases and J dropped 5; count of bases not matched to a gene: 3. The CDR3 region is CASSPGTSGETQYF. The CDR3 region has the DNA TGCGCCAGCAGCCCTGGGACTAGCGGGGAGACCCAGTACTTC.

The gene calls are TRBV6-6 and TRBJ2-7, with 8 bases that match TRBD1. This CDR3 comprises 14 residues. The V gene's germline CDR1 is MNHNY and CDR2 SVGAGI (reference sequence). The trim removed 6 bases at V and 7 bases at J, leaving 11 bases unmatched. The CDR3 DNA sequence: TGTGCCAGCAGCGCAGGGGGCTTTTCAGGAGAGCAGTACTTC. It yields the protein CASSAGGFSGEQYF.

This clone showed up just once. The CDR3 here is CASSIVGGGELFF. CDR3 in DNA: TGTGCCAGTAGTATAGTGGGAGGCGGGGAGCTGTTTTTT. This chain links TRBV19 with TRBJ2-2; tentative D call: TRBD2 (6 bases). The CDR3 runs to 13 residues. The germline V gene encodes CDR1 LNHDA and CDR2 SQIVND (reference sequence). V shed 1 base and J shed 7 bases, with 7 bases lying between them.

The rearrangement joins TRBV6-5 to TRBJ2-7, with 7 nucleotides matching TRBD1. This CDR3 has 15 amino acids. After removal of 4 bases from V and 2 bases from J, the junction contained 8 bases not matched to a gene. The germline gives CDR1 MNHEY, CDR2 SVGAGI. In DNA, the CDR3 is TGTGCCAGCAGTTCCACTCGACAGGGACCCTACGAGCAGTACTTC. Protein sequence: CASSSTRQGPYEQYF.

This clone was seen more than once but under ten times. The chain links TRBV4-2 to TRBJ2-2, with 10 positions matching TRBD2. Trimming cost V 0 bases and J 4 bases; bases outside gene matches: 8. The CDR3 runs to 18 residues. Per germline, CDR1 LGHNA and CDR2 YNFKEQ. The DNA for the CDR3 is TGTGCCAGCAGCCAAGATTGGAGTAGCGGGAGGTTCACCGGGGAGCTGTTTTTT. It specifies CASSQDWSSGRFTGELFF.

The V call is TRBV5-1, the J call TRBJ1-2, with TRBD1 matching over 9 bases. This CDR3 is 13 amino acids long. Germline V gene sequence: CDR1 SGHRS, CDR2 YFSETQ. J lost 6 bases, V lost 4 bases, and 4 bases had no gene match. The CDR3 loop is CASSLTGGNGYTF. In DNA form, the CDR3 reads TGCGCCAGCAGCCTTACAGGGGGCAATGGCTACACCTTC.

The V and J genes are TRBV15 and TRBJ1-4; TRBD1 aligns across 7 bases. Germline V gene lookup returns CDR1 LNHNV and CDR2 YYDKDF (reference sequence). V was clipped by 3 bases and J by 5 bases; unmatched bases: 6. The CDR3 sequence is 15 residues long. The CDR3 sequence is CATSRAGTENEKLFF. CDR3 coding DNA: TGTGCCACCAGCAGGGCCGGGACAGAAAATGAAAAACTGTTTTTT.

This clone was observed a handful of times. In nucleotides, the CDR3 is TGTGCCAGCAGCTTCAGTGTCATCAGGGCTGAAGCTTTCTTT. Its protein product is CASSFSVIRAEAFF. This chain uses TRBV7-9 with TRBJ1-1; D is perhaps TRBD1 (5 bases). Germline CDR1 and CDR2: SEHNR and FQNEAQ (reference sequence). The CDR3 contains 14 residues. Trimming stripped 3 bases from V and 6 bases from J, with 14 bases between.

The chain combines TRBV18 with TRBJ2-5; 7 nucleotides line up with TRBD1. Germline CDR1 reads KGHSH; CDR2 reads LQKENI. After removal of 3 bases from V and 2 bases from J, the junction contained 15 bases not matched to a gene. The CDR3 contains 18 residues. CDR3 region: CASSPVHSRQGTQETQYF. CDR3 coding DNA: TGTGCCAGCTCACCCGTACATTCTAGACAGGGAACACAAGAGACCCAGTACTTC.

V is TRBV9 and J is TRBJ2-5; 7 nucleotides line up with TRBD2. The V and J ends lost 3 bases and 4 bases, in that order; junction bases with no gene match: 12. The CDR3 extends over 16 amino acids. Germline V gives CDR1 SGDLS, CDR2 YYNGEE. Written as DNA, the CDR3 is TGTGCCAGCAGCGGACTTGGCGGGAGAGTGACAGAGACCCAGTACTTC. Translated, it gives CASSGLGGRVTETQYF.

This clone occurred a few times. The chain uses TRBV19 and TRBJ2-3, with D maybe TRBD1 (6 bases). The germline V gene encodes CDR1 LNHDA and CDR2 SQIVND (reference sequence). V was pared by 4 bases and J by 1 base, with 18 bases between. The CDR3 is made up of 17 amino acids. CDR3 loop: CASSTLTGFGGTDTQYF. DNA for the CDR3: TGTGCCAGTAGTACCCTCACAGGGTTTGGAGGCACAGATACGCAGTATTTT.

This clone has more than one count but fewer than ten. V gene TRBV7-8 combines with J gene TRBJ1-5, with D unresolved. V gave up 4 bases and J gave up 0 bases, with 13 bases separating them. The CDR3 covers 16 residues. From germline, CDR1 is SGHVS and CDR2 FQNEAQ. The CDR3 region is CASSSIREASNQPQHF. The DNA of the CDR3 is TGTGCCAGCAGCTCCATACGGGAAGCTAGCAATCAGCCCCAGCATTTT.

The chain employs TRBV28 and TRBJ2-5, with 11 bases fitting TRBD2. The CDR3 is 17 amino acids. In germline, CDR1 is MDHEN, CDR2 SYDVKM. Trimming took 2 bases from V and 0 from J; bases not matched to a gene: 5. For the CDR3, the DNA is TGTGCCAGCAGTTTAGGCCGACTAGCGGGGTACCAAGAGACCCAGTACTTC. Protein product: CASSLGRLAGYQETQYF. Full variable domain (outside the CDR3, taken from reference TRBV28 and TRBJ2-5): DVKVTQSSRYLVKRTGEKVFLECVQDMDHENMFWYRQDPGLGLRLIYFSYDVKMKEKGDIPEGYSVSREKKERFSLILESASTNQTSMYLCASSLGRLAGYQETQYFGPGTRLLVL.

The chain recombines TRBV7-6 with TRBJ2-7; 9 nucleotides match TRBD1. The V gene's germline CDR1 is SGHVS and CDR2 FNYEAQ. J lost 2 bases, V lost 4 bases, and 3 bases had no gene match. CDR3 length: 14 amino acids. For the CDR3, the DNA is TGTGCCAGCAGCTCGGACAGGGGCACCTACGAGCAGTACTTC. Protein: CASSSDRGTYEQYF.

The chain uses TRBV2 and TRBJ1-1; D remains unclear. Trimming took off 4 bases at V and 0 bases at J, with 9 bases between the two ends. This CDR3 has 14 residues. CDR1 is SNHLY, CDR2 FYNNEI, per germline. The CDR3, as DNA: TGTGCCAGCAGTGGTCCGGGAGTGAACACTGAAGCTTTCTTT. Translation gives CASSGPGVNTEAFF.

The gene calls are TRBV28 and TRBJ1-3, with D perhaps matching TRBD1 (6 bases). This CDR3 has 15 residues. The germline gives CDR1 MDHEN, CDR2 SYDVKM. V was clipped by 8 bases and J by 0 bases, with 14 bases between them. CDR3 bases: TGTGCCAGCGGGCCCGGCAGGGGCTCTGGAAACACCATATATTTT. Its protein product is CASGPGRGSGNTIYF.

The chain links TRBV7-8 to TRBJ2-6, with D possibly being TRBD1 (6 bases). V lost 1 base, J lost 1 base, and 17 bases lay in between. CDR3 size: 19 residues. Per germline, CDR1 SGHVS and CDR2 FQNEAQ. CDR3 DNA: TGTGCCAGCAGCTTAGGTAGACAGGAAAAAAGGTCTGGGGCCAACGTCCTGACTTTC. This encodes CASSLGRQEKRSGANVLTF.